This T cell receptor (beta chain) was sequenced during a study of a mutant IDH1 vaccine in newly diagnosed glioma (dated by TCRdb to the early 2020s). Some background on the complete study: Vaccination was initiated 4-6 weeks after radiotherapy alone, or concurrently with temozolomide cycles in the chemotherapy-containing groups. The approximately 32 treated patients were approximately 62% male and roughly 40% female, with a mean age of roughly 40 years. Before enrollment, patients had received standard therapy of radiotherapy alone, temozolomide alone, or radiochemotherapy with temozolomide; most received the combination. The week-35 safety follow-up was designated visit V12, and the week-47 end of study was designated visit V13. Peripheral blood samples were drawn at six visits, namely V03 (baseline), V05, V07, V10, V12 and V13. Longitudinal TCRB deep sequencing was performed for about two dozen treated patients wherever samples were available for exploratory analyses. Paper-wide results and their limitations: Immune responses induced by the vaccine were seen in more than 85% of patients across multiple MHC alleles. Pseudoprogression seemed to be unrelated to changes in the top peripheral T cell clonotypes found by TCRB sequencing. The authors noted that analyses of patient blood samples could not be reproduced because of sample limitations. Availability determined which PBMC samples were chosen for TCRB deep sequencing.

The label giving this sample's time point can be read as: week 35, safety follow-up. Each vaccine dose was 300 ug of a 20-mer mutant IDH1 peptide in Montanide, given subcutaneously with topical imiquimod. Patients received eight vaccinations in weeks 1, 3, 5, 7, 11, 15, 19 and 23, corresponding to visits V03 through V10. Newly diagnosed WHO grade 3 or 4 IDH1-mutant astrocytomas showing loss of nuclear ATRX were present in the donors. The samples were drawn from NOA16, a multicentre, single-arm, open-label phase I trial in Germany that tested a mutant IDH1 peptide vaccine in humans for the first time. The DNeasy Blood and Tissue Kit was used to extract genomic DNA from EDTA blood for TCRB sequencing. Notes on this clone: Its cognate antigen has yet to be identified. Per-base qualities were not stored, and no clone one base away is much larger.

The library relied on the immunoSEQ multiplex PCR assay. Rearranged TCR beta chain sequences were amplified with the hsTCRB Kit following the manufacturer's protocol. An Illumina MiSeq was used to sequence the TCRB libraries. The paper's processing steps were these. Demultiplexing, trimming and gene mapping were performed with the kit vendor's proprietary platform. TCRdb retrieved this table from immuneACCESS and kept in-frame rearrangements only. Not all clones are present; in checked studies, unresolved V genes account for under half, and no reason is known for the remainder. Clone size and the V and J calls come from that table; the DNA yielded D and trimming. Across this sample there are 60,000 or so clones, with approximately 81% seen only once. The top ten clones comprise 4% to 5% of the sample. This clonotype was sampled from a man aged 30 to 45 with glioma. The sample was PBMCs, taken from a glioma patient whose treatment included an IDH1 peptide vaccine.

The CDR3 reads CASRPVDRVDGYTF. The nucleotide sequence reads TGTGCCAGTAGACCCGTTGACCGCGTTGATGGCTACACCTTC. Recombination joined TRBV19 with TRBJ1-2, with no confidently assigned D gene. Via the germline V gene (reference sequence), CDR1 is LNHDA and CDR2 SQIVND. The CDR3 has 14 amino acids, counting the end cysteine and phenylalanine. Just CDR3 DNA is preserved here, 42 bases in frame from base 1. Relative to germline, V is 6 bases shorter and J is 6 bases shorter, with 17 bases between their ends.